The 28 T cell receptor beta chains below come from one sample, sequenced in a study of CD8+ T cells in alopecia areata (dated by TCRdb to about 2018). What the treatment or condition label conveys for this sample: oral pan-JAK inhibitor, 5-10 mg twice daily. Library creation used the immunoSEQ multiplex PCR assay. RNA was extracted from all samples and reverse transcribed into cDNA, which served as template for TCR sequencing. TCRdb re-hosts the immuneACCESS table, in-frame sequences only. Its copies lack some clones; in the studies checked, an unresolved V gene accounts for under half of them, and the cause for the rest is not known. The sample yields fewer than 250,000 clones; 35% to 40% were counted once. The ten top clones hold more than 0.4% of the sample. The material sequenced was CD4+ T cells sorted from blood, taken between weeks 30 and 35, from a patient treated with tofacitinib. The receptors were sampled from a human donor with alopecia areata.

The chain recombines TRBV30 with TRBJ1-5; unclear D gene. Trimming removed 1 base from V and 2 bases from J, with 6 bases in between. In germline, CDR1 is GTSNPN, CDR2 SVGIG (reference sequence). This CDR3 spans 13 amino acids. CDR3 coding DNA: TGTGCCTGGAGTGGAAGAGGCAATCAGCCCCAGCATTTT. As protein: CAWSGRGNQPQHF.

This clone was picked up one time. The V and J genes are TRBV30 and TRBJ2-7; 7 nucleotides line up with TRBD1. This CDR3 comprises 13 residues. After removal of 0 bases from V and 4 bases from J, the junction contained 3 bases not matched to a gene. CDR1 and CDR2 (germline): GTSNPN, SVGIG (reference sequence). The CDR3 DNA sequence: TGTGCCTGGAGTGTAGTACAGGGGTACGAGCAGTACTTC. Translation gives CAWSVVQGYEQYF.

This rearrangement joins TRBV30 to TRBJ2-3; no reliable D call. V was cut by 4 bases and J by 1 base, with 3 bases left in between. Per the germline V gene, CDR1 is GTSNPN and CDR2 is SVGIG (reference sequence). This CDR3 comprises 11 residues. This CDR3 reads CAWTGTDTQYF. The DNA of the CDR3 is TGTGCCTGGACGGGCACAGATACGCAGTATTTT.

The V and J genes are TRBV5-4 and TRBJ2-5; D possibly corresponds to TRBD1 (6 bases). Germline CDR1 reads SGHNT; CDR2 reads YYREEE (reference sequence). Trimming took off 4 bases at V and 5 bases at J, with 15 bases between the two ends. The CDR3 extends over 14 amino acids. For the CDR3, the DNA is TGTGCCAGCAGCCTGGGGGCAGGGATTGAGACCCAGTACTTC. This codes for CASSLGAGIETQYF.

The chain carries TRBV5-4 and TRBJ1-2; TRBD1 matches at 7 bases. The length of the CDR3 is 14 residues. Germline V gene data show CDR1 as SGHNT and CDR2 as YYREEE (reference sequence). The V segment lost 4 bases and the J segment 4 bases; nucleotides outside the gene matches: 7. CDR3 sequence (DNA): TGTGCCAGCAGCCATCAGGACAGGCCCTATGGCTACACCTTC. Residues: CASSHQDRPYGYTF.

The chain recombines TRBV9 with TRBJ1-2; D gene ambiguous. This CDR3 region has 15 residues. The germline V and J ends were trimmed by 3 bases and 0 bases, with 12 bases remaining between them. The V gene's germline CDR1 is SGDLS and CDR2 YYNGEE. The CDR3: CASSATTYTNYGYTF. Written as DNA, the CDR3 is TGTGCCAGCAGCGCAACGACATATACTAACTATGGCTACACCTTC.

This clone was seen repeatedly, ten times or more. J is TRBJ2-7 and V is TRBV19, with TRBD1 identical over 7 bases. The length of the CDR3 is 14 residues. Germline V gene data show CDR1 as LNHDA and CDR2 as SQIVND (reference sequence). After removal of 5 bases from V and 8 bases from J, the junction contained 12 bases not matched to a gene. The CDR3 DNA follows: TGTGCCAGTAGTGACCAACAGGGGCCTAAAAAGCAGTACTTC. Translation: CASSDQQGPKKQYF.

The chain has TRBV13 and TRBJ1-2; a weak D match, TRBD1 (6 bases). V was pared by 1 base and J by 5 bases, with 8 bases between. CDR3 size: 13 residues. Germline loops: CDR1 PRHDT, CDR2 FYEKMQ (reference sequence). The CDR3 loop is CASSLETGYGYTF. The CDR3 DNA sequence: TGTGCCAGCAGCTTAGAGACAGGATATGGCTACACCTTC.

This clone was seen a few times. The chain recombines TRBV28 with TRBJ1-3; D not certain. CDR3 length: 13 amino acids. Germline values: CDR1 MDHEN, CDR2 SYDVKM. V lost 7 bases and J lost 4, with 11 bases in between. The CDR3 loop is CASTLVGGNTIYF. CDR3 nucleotide sequence: TGTGCCAGCACCCTTGTGGGAGGAAACACCATATATTTT.

V is TRBV11-2 and J is TRBJ2-7, with D perhaps TRBD1 or TRBD2 (5 bases each). Germline CDR1 and CDR2: SGHAT and FQNNGV. The CDR3 is 14 amino acids. Between the trimmed V and J ends, which lost 1 base and 2 bases, there was a span of 9 bases. The CDR3 region has the DNA TGTGCCAGCAGCTTAGGTCAGGGACCCTACGAGCAGTACTTC. Translation: CASSLGQGPYEQYF.

This chain uses TRBV9 with TRBJ2-2, with 7 bases fitting TRBD1. V lost 3 bases and J lost 1; bases outside the gene matches: 12. In germline, CDR1 is SGDLS, CDR2 YYNGEE. The CDR3 has 18 amino acids. The CDR3 DNA reads as TGTGCCAGCAGCGCTCGGGCGACCGGGACAGTGAACACCGGGGAGCTGTTTTTT. Its protein is CASSARATGTVNTGELFF.

This chain joins TRBV29-1 and TRBJ1-1; TRBD1 agrees at 10 bases. With V trimmed by 6 bases and J by 1 base, 2 bases remained unmatched. The CDR3 covers 13 residues. CDR1 SQVTM and CDR2 ANQGSEA come from the germline V gene. CDR3 amino acids: CSVTGGKNTEAFF. In nucleotides, the CDR3 is TGCAGCGTGACAGGGGGCAAGAACACTGAAGCTTTCTTT.

This sequence joins TRBV20-1 and TRBJ2-5; 7 nucleotides agree with TRBD1. In germline, CDR1 is DFQATT, CDR2 SNEGSKA (reference sequence). CDR3 length: 11 residues. The ends lost 7 bases at V and 4 bases at J; junction bases unmatched: 3. The CDR3 DNA reads as TGCAGTGGAGGGGGCCCAGAGACCCAGTACTTC. This translates into CSGGGPETQYF.

This clone came up a few times. This sequence joins TRBV30 and TRBJ2-1; 7 bases fit TRBD2. This CDR3 spans 16 amino acids. Unmatched junction bases numbered 16, after V lost 0 bases and J lost 11 bases. Germline lookup yields CDR1 GTSNPN and CDR2 SVGIG (reference sequence). This CDR3 is CAWSVVRGGGRVKQFF. CDR3 in DNA: TGTGCCTGGAGTGTAGTTCGCGGGGGAGGGCGGGTGAAGCAGTTCTTC.

The sample holds many counts of this clone. The J gene is TRBJ1-1, the V gene TRBV5-4; maybe TRBD1 (5 bases). The CDR3 totals 13 residues. CDR1 SGHNT and CDR2 YYREEE come from the germline V gene (reference sequence). The V end was cut by 4 bases, the J end by 1 base, with 8 bases between. The CDR3 loop reads CASSGQGNTEAFF. CDR3 nucleotide sequence: TGTGCCAGCAGCGGGCAGGGGAACACTGAAGCTTTCTTT.

This chain links TRBV7-2 with TRBJ2-3, with D perhaps TRBD2 (6 bases). CDR3 length equals 14 residues. The germline gives CDR1 SGHTA, CDR2 FQGNSA. Trimming left V 5 bases short and J 8 bases short, with 17 bases between. The chain's CDR3 is CASSRTSLEGTQYF. The CDR3, as DNA: TGTGCCAGCAGCCGGACTTCGCTGGAGGGTACGCAGTATTTT.

V is TRBV4-1 and J is TRBJ2-2, with TRBD2 as a possible D gene (7 bases). The length of the CDR3 is 15 residues. V was pared by 6 bases and J by 4 bases, with 15 bases between. Looked up from germline, CDR1 is MGHRA and CDR2 is YSYEKL. CDR3 residues: CASRSSGGTTGELFF. The CDR3, as DNA: TGCGCCAGCAGGAGTTCGGGGGGCACCACCGGGGAGCTGTTTTTT.

This clone turned up a few times. The V call is TRBV10-3, the J call TRBJ2-7; D uncertain. V gave up 3 bases and J gave up 5 bases, with 11 bases separating them. This CDR3 comprises 13 residues. Looked up from germline, CDR1 is ENHRY and CDR2 is SYGVKD. The DNA for the CDR3 is TGTGCCATCAGTGAACCCCAAAGCCACGAGCAGTACTTC. It is translated as CAISEPQSHEQYF.

About this clone itself: The sample holds other DNA sequences that translate to the same CDR3. The chain couples TRBV6-1 to TRBJ2-3; D call uncertain. Germline CDR1 is MNHNS and CDR2 is SASEGT. This CDR3 has 15 residues. Trimming pared 0 bases from V and 0 bases from J, leaving 7 bases between. CDR3 amino acids: CASSEAALSTDTQYF. The CDR3 region has the DNA TGTGCCAGCAGTGAAGCGGCCTTAAGCACAGATACGCAGTATTTT.

V is TRBV7-2 and J is TRBJ1-6; D remains ambiguous. This CDR3 has 14 amino acids. The V end lost 2 bases, the J end lost 7 bases, and 9 bases lay between the germline ends. Germline CDR1 is SGHTA and CDR2 is FQGNSA. CDR3 coding DNA: TGTGCCAGCAGCTTATACCTCGGGAATTCACCCCTCCACTTT. Amino acid sequence: CASSLYLGNSPLHF. The variable domain in full, completed from reference TRBV7-2 and TRBJ1-6, reads GAGVSQSPSNKVTEKGKDVELRCDPISGHTALYWYRQSLGQGLEFLIYFQGNSAPDKSGLPSDRFSAERTGGSVSTLTIQRTQQEDSAVYLCASSLYLGNSPLHFGNGTRLTVT.

The chain links TRBV2 to TRBJ2-1; TRBD2 might be the D (6 bases). Germline values: CDR1 SNHLY, CDR2 FYNNEI. V dropped 2 bases and J dropped 2 bases, with 16 bases sitting between them. The CDR3 length is 17 residues. For the CDR3, the DNA is TGTGCCAGCAGTGAACGGCTCCTTAGCGGTACCTACAATGAGCAGTTCTTC. Residues: CASSERLLSGTYNEQFF.

This chain uses TRBV29-1 with TRBJ2-1; 12 nucleotides align to TRBD2. V dropped 4 bases and J dropped 10; count of bases not matched to a gene: 5. The CDR3 sequence is 13 residues long. Per the germline V gene, CDR1 is SQVTM and CDR2 is ANQGSEA. This CDR3 is CSVVYGLAGEQFF. The CDR3 DNA sequence: TGCAGCGTTGTATACGGACTAGCGGGGGAGCAGTTCTTC.

The chain uses TRBV19 and TRBJ2-1; 10 bases match TRBD2. Germline CDR1 and CDR2: LNHDA and SQIVND (reference sequence). Trimming took 3 bases from V and 7 from J; bases not matched to a gene: 12. CDR3 size: 17 residues. The CDR3 nucleotides read TGTGCCAGTAGTATGGCCGGGACTAGCGTCGCGAGGAATGAGCAGTTCTTC. It is translated as CASSMAGTSVARNEQFF.

This clone showed up just a few times. The genes are TRBV29-1 and TRBJ1-1, with 10 bases identical to TRBD1. Germline-derived CDR1 and CDR2 are SQVTM and ANQGSEA. The CDR3 sequence is 13 residues long. Trimming removed 7 bases from V and 11 bases from J; junction bases left unmatched: 13. The CDR3 sequence is CSGSLDRGRAAFF. The DNA for the CDR3 is TGCAGCGGGAGCCTCGACAGGGGGCGTGCGGCTTTCTTT.

Only a few counts were recorded for this clone. The chain combines TRBV6-6 with TRBJ1-6, with D uncertain. CDR1 is MNHNY, CDR2 SVGAGI, per germline (reference sequence). The CDR3 sequence is 14 residues long. V dropped 8 bases and J dropped 0 bases, with 8 bases sitting between them. CDR3 DNA sequence: TGTGCCAGCTTTTGGAGCTCCTATAATTCACCCCTCCACTTT. It yields the protein CASFWSSYNSPLHF.

This clone came up a few times. The V gene is TRBV11-2, the J gene TRBJ2-3; 7 nucleotides match TRBD1. Germline loops: CDR1 SGHAT, CDR2 FQNNGV. J was trimmed by 7 bases and V by 7 bases; bases with no gene match: 11. CDR3 length equals 14 residues. CDR3: CASNPQGRGYTQYF. The CDR3 DNA reads as TGTGCCAGCAACCCACAGGGGCGAGGATATACGCAGTATTTT.

This clone was seen more than once but under ten times. V and J are TRBV7-9 and TRBJ1-2; 9 bases match TRBD1. Trimming took 7 bases from V and 3 from J; bases not matched to a gene: 6. The germline V gene has CDR1 SEHNR and CDR2 FQNEAQ (reference sequence). The CDR3 is 14 amino acids. The CDR3 region is CASTLGTGHYGYTF. For the CDR3, the DNA is TGTGCCAGCACGCTCGGGACAGGGCACTATGGCTACACCTTC.

This clone was counted only a few times. The rearrangement joins TRBV10-3 to TRBJ2-2; D gene uncertain. V was clipped by 11 bases and J by 3 bases, with 10 bases between them. The CDR3 is 12 residues long. Germline assignment: CDR1 ENHRY and CDR2 SYGVKD. The CDR3 loop reads CASRGDTGELFF. The CDR3 DNA is TGTGCCTCCCGTGGGGACACCGGGGAGCTGTTTTTT.